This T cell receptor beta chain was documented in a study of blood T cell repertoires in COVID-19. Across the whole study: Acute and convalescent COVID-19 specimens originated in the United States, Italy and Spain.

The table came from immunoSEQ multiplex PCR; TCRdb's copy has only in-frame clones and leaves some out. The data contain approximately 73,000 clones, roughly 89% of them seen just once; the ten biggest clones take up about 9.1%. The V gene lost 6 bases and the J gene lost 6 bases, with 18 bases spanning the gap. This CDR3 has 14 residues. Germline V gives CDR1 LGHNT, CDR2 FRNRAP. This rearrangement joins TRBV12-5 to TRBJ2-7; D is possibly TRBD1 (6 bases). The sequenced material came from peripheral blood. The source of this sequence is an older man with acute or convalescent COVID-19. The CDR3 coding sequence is TGTGCTAGTGGCCACGACAGGTTCCCGGGCGAGCAGTACTTC. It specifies CASGHDRFPGEQYF.